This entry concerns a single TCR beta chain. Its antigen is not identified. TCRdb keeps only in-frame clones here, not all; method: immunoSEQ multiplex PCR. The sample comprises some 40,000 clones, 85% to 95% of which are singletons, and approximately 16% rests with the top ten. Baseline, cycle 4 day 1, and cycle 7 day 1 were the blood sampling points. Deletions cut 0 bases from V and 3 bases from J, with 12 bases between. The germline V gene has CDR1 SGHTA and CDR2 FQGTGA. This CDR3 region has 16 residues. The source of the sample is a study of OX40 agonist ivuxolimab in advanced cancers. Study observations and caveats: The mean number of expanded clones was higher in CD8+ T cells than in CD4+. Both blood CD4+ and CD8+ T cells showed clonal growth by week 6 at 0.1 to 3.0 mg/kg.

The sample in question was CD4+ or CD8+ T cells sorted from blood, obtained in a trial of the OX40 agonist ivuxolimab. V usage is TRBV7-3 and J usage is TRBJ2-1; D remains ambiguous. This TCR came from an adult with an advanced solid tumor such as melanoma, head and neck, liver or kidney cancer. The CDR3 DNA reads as TGTGCCAGCAGCTTAACTGGGCTAGAAAGCTACAATGAGCAGTTCTTC. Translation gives CASSLTGLESYNEQFF.